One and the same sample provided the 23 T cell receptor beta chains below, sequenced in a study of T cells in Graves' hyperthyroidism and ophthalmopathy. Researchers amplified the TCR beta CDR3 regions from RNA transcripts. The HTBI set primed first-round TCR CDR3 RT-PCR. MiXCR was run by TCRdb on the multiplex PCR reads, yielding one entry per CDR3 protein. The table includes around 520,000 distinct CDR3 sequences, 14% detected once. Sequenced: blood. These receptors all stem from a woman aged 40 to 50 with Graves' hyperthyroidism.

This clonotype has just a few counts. The CDR3 DNA sequence: TGTGCCAGCAGCCAATCGGGCAGGGGGAGTCAGCCCCAGCATTTT. Amino acids: CASSQSGRGSQPQHF. The rearrangement uses TRBV16 and TRBJ1-5; TRBD1 aligns across 7 bases. The germline V gene has CDR1 KGHSY and CDR2 FQNENV. The V gene end was trimmed by 0 bases and the J gene end by 6 bases; junction bases not matched to a gene: 5. This CDR3 has 15 amino acids.

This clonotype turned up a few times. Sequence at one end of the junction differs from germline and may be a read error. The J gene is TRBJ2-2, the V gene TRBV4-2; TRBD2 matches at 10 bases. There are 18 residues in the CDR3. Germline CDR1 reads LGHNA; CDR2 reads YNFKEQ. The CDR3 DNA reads TGTGCCGGCAGCCAAAGCTCTAGCGGGAGTTATGACACCGGGGAGCTGTTTTTT. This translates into CAGSQSSSGSYDTGELFF.

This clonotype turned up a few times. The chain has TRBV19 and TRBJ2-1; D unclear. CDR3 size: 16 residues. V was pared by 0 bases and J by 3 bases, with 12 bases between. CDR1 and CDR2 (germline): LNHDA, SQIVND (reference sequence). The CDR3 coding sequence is TGTGCCAGTAGTATAGACAGCCTCGGGTTCTACAATGAGCAGTTCTTC. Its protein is CASSIDSLGFYNEQFF.

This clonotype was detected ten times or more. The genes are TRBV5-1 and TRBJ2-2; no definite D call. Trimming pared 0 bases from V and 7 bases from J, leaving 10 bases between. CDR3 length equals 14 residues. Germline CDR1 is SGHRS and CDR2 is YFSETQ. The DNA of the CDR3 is TGCGCCAGCAGCTTGGCCTCGGAGATCGGGGAGCTGTTTTTT. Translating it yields CASSLASEIGELFF. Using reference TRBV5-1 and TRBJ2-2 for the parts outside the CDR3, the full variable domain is KAGVTQTPRYLIKTRGQQVTLSCSPISGHRSVSWYQQTPGQGLQFLFEYFSETQRNKGNFPGRFSGRQFSNSRSEMNVSTLELGDSALYLCASSLASEIGELFFGEGSRLTVL.

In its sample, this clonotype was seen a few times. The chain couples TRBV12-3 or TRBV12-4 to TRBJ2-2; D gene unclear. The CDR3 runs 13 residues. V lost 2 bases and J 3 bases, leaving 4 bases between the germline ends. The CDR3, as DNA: TGTGCCAGCAGTTTATACTACACCGGGGAGCTGTTTTTT. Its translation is CASSLYYTGELFF.

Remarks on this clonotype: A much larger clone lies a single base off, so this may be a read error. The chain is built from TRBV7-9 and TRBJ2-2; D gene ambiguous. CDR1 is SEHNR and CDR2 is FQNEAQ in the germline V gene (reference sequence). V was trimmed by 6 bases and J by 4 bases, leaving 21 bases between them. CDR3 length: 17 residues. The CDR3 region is CASSSPSVPMPTGELFF. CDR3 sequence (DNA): TGTGCCAGCAGTTCCCCCTCAGTCCCAATGCCCACCGGGGAGCTGTTTTTT.

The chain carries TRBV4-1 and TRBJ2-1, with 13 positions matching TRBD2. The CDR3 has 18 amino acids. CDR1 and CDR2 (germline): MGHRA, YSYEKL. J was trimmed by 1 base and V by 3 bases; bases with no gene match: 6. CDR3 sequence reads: CASSQWTSGGLSYNEQFF. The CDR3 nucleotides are TGCGCCAGCAGCCAGTGGACTAGCGGGGGCCTTTCCTACAATGAGCAGTTCTTC.

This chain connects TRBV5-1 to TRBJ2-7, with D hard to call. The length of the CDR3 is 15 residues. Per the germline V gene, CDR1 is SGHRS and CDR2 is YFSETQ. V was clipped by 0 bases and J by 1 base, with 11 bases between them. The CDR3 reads CASSLDLAYSYEQYF. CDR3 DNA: TGCGCCAGCAGCTTGGACCTTGCGTATTCCTACGAGCAGTACTTC.

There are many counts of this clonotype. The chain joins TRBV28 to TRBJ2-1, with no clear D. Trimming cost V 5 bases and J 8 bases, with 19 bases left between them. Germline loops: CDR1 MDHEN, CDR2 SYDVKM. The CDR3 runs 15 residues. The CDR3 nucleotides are TGTGCCAGCAGTCCAGCAAGTTCACTCGCCGATGAGCAGTTCTTC. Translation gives CASSPASSLADEQFF.

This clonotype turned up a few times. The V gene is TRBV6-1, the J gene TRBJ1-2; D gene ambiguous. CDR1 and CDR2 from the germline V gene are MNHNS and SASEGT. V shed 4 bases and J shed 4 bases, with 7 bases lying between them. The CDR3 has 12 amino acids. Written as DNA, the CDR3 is TGTGCCAGCAGTGCTGGGTTCTATGGCTACACCTTC. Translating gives CASSAGFYGYTF.

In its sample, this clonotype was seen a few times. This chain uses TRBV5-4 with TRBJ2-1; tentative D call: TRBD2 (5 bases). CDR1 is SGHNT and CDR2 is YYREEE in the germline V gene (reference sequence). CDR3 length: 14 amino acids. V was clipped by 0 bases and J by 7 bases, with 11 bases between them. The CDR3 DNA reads TGTGCCAGCAGCTTGGGATTCGAGGGTAATGAGCAGTTCTTC. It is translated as CASSLGFEGNEQFF.

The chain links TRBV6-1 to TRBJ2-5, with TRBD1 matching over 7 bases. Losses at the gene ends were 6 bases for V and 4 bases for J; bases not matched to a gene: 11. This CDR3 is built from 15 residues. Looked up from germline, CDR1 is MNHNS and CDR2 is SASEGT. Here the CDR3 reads CASSATGVPPETQYF. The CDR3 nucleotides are TGTGCCAGCAGCGCTACAGGGGTCCCCCCAGAGACCCAGTACTTC.

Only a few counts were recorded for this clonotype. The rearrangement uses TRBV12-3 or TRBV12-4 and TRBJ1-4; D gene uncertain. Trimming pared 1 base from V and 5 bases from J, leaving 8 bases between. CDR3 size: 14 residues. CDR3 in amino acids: CASSLDDRNEKLFF. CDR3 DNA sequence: TGTGCCAGCAGTTTAGACGATAGAAATGAAAAACTGTTTTTT.

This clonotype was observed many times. CDR3: CASRNNRGGYEQYF. For the CDR3, the DNA is TGTGCCAGCAGAAACAACAGGGGGGGCTACGAGCAGTACTTC. The chain joins TRBV2 to TRBJ2-7; possibly TRBD1 for D (8 bases). There are 14 residues in the CDR3. Germline loops: CDR1 SNHLY, CDR2 FYNNEI. V was trimmed by 6 bases and J by 3 bases, leaving 15 bases between them.

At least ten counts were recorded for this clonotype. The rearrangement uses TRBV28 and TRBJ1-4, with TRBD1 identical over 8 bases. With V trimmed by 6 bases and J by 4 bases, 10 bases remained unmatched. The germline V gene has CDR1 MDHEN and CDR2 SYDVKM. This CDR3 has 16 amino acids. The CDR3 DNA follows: TGTGCCAGCAGCTCTCCCCCGGGACAGGATAATGAAAAACTGTTTTTT. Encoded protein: CASSSPPGQDNEKLFF.

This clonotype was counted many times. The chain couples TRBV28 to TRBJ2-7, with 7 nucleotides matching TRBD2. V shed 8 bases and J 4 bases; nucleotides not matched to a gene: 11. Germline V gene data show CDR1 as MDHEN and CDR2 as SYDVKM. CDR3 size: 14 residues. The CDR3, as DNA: TGTGCCAGCCGCCCGCGGACGGGGGGTTACGAGCAGTACTTC. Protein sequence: CASRPRTGGYEQYF.

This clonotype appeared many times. The CDR3 region is CASSLVSGAGTGELFF. As DNA, the CDR3 is TGTGCCAGCAGTTTAGTATCCGGGGCGGGCACCGGGGAGCTGTTTTTT. J is TRBJ2-2 and V is TRBV12-3 or TRBV12-4; D tentatively reads TRBD1 or TRBD2 (5 bases each). Trimming took off 1 base at V and 4 bases at J, with 13 bases between the two ends. The CDR3 has 16 amino acids.

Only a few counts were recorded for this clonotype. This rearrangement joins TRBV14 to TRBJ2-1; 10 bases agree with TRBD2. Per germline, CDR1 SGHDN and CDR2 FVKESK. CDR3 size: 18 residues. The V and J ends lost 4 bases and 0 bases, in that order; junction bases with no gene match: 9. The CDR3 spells CASSLLSASGSSYNEQFF. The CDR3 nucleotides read TGTGCCAGCAGCCTACTTTCCGCTAGCGGGAGCTCCTACAATGAGCAGTTCTTC.

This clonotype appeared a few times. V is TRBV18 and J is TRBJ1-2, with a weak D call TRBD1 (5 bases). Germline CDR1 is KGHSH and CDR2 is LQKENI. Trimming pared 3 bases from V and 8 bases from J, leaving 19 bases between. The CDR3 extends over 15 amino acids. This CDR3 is CASSPGQTSSWGYTF. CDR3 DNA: TGTGCCAGCTCACCGGGGCAGACCTCCAGCTGGGGCTACACCTTC.

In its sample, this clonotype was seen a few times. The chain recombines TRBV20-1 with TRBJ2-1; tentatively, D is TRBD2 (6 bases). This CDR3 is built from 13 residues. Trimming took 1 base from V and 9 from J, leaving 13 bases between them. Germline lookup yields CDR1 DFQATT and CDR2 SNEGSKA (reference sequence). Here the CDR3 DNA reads TGCAGTGCTAGAGCGCGGTTGGAGGGTGAGCAGTTCTTC. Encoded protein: CSARARLEGEQFF.

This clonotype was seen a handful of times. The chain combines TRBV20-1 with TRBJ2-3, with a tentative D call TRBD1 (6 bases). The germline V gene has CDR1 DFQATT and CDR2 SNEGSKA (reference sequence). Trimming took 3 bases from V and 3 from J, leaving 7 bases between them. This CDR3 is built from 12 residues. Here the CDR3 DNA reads TGCAGTGCTAGGCAGGGGACAGATACGCAGTATTTT. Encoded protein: CSARQGTDTQYF.

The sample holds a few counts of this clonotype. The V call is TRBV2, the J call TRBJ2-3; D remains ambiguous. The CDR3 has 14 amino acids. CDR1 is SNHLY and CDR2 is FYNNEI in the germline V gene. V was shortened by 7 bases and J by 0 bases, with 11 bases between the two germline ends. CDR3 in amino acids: CASMGRSSTDTQYF. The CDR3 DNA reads TGTGCCAGCATGGGCCGTTCTAGCACAGATACGCAGTATTTT.

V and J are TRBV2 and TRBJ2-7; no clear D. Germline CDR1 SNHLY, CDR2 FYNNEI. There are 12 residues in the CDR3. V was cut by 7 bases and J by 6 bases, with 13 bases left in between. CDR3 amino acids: CASTYVRAEQYF. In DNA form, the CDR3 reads TGTGCCAGCACCTACGTAAGAGCCGAGCAGTACTTC.